The clone carrying this TCR beta chain was observed many times. The antigen remains unidentified. The CDR3 has 14 residues. Germline assignment: CDR1 KGHDR and CDR2 SFDVKD. Trimming stripped 4 bases from V and 3 bases from J, with 12 bases between. The data derive from a study of T cells in Graves' hyperthyroidism and ophthalmopathy. The investigators amplified TCR beta CDR3 regions from RNA transcripts. When the TCR CDR3 underwent first-round RT-PCR, the HTBI primer set was used. Using its own MiXCR run on the multiplex PCR reads, TCRdb lists one record per CDR3 protein. Found here are under 750,000 distinct CDR3 sequences, about 17% of them singletons; the top ten hold roughly a sixth. Blood from later-ophthalmopathy patients was taken at first hyperthyroidism diagnosis. Study-wide points: In the blood, most expanded thyroid clonotypes above 0.001 appeared as well.

The chain uses TRBV24-1 and TRBJ2-7, with D tentatively TRBD1 (6 bases). The sequence derives from a woman in her fifties or sixties with Graves' hyperthyroidism that later progressed to Graves' ophthalmopathy. Specimen: blood. In nucleotides, the CDR3 is TGTGCCACCAGTGACTGGGACACGATCTACGAGCAGTACTTC. Its translation: CATSDWDTIYEQYF.